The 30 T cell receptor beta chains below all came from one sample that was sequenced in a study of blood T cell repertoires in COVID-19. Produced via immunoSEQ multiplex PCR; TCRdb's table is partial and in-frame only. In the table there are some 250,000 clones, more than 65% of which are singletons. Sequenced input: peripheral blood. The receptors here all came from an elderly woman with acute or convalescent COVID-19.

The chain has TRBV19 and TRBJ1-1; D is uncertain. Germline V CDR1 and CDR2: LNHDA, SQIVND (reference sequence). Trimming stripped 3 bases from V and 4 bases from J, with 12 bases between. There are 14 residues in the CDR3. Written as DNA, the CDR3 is TGTGCCAGTAGTATTTTTGGTTGGAGCACTGAAGCTTTCTTT. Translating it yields CASSIFGWSTEAFF. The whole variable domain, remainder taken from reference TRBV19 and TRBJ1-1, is DGGITQSPKYLFRKEGQNVTLSCEQNLNHDAMYWYRQDPGQGLRLIYYSQIVNDFQKGDIAEGYSVSREKKESFPLTVTSAQKNPTAFYLCASSIFGWSTEAFFGQGTRLTVV.

For the CDR3, the DNA is TGTGCCAGCAGTGTACTAGCGGGGATGGATACGCAGTATTTT. It is translated as CASSVLAGMDTQYF. The chain has TRBV2 and TRBJ2-3; 10 positions match TRBD2. The V gene end was trimmed by 4 bases and the J gene end by 6 bases; junction bases not matched to a gene: 4. The CDR3 spans 14 residues. Germline V gene data show CDR1 as SNHLY and CDR2 as FYNNEI.

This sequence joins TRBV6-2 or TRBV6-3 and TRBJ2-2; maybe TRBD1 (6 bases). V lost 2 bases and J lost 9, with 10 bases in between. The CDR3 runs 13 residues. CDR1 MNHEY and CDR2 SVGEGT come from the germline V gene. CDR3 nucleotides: TGTGCCAGCAGTTACAACAGGGAGAGGGAGCTGTTTTTT. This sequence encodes CASSYNRERELFF.

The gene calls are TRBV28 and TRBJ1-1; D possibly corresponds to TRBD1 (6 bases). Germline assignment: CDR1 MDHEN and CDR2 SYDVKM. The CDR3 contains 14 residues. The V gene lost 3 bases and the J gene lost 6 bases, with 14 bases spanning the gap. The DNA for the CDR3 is TGTGCCAGCAGTTTGGGGGGGGGCAGACCTGAAGCTTTCTTT. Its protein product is CASSLGGGRPEAFF.

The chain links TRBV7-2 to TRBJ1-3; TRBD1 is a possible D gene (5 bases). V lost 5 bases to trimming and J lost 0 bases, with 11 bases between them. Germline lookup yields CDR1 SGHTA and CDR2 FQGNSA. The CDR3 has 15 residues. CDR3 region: CASSQRDLSGNTIYF. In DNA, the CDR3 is TGTGCCAGCAGCCAGCGGGACCTCTCTGGAAACACCATATATTTT.

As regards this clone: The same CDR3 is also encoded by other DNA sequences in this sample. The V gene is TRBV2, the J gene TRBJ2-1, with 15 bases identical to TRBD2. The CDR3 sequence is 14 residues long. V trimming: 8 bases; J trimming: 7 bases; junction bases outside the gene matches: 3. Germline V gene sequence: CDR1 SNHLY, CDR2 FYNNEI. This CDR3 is CASRGTSGRNEQFF. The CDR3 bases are TGTGCCAGCCGTGGGACTAGCGGGAGGAATGAGCAGTTCTTC.

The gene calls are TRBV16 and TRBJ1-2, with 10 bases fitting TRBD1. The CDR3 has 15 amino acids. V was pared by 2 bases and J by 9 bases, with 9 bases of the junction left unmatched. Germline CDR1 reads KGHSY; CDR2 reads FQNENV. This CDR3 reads CASSQRGQGSSRYTF. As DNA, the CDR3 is TGTGCCAGCAGCCAAAGGGGACAGGGGAGTTCTCGCTACACCTTC. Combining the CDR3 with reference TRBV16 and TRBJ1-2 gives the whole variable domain GEEVAQTPKHLVRGEGQKAKLYCAPIKGHSYVFWYQQVLKNEFKFLISFQNENVFDETGMPKERFSAKCLPNSPCSLEIQATKLEDSAVYFCASSQRGQGSSRYTFGSGTRLTVV.

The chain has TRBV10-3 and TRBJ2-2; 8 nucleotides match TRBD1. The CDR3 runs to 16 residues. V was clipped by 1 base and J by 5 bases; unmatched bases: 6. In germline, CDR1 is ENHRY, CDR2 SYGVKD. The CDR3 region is CAISEYGQGGTGELFF. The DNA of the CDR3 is TGTGCCATCAGTGAGTACGGACAGGGTGGGACCGGGGAGCTGTTTTTT.

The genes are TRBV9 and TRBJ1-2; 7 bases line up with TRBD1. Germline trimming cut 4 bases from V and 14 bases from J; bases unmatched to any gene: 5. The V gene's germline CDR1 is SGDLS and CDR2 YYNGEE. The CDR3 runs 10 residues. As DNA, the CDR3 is TGTGCCAGCAGCCTAGACAGGGCGACCTTC. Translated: CASSLDRATF.

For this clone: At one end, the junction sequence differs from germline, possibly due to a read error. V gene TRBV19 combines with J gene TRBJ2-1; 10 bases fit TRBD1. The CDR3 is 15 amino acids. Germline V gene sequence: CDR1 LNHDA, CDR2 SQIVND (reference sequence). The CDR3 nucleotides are TGTGCCAGTAGTATTGGGGACAGGGGCTTCAATGAGCAATTCTTC. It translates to CASSIGDRGFNEQFF.

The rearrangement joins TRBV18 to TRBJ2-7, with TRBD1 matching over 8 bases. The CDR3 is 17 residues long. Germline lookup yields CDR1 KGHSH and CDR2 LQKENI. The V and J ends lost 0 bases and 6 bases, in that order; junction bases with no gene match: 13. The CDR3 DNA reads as TGTGCCAGCTCACCACCGAGGGCCAACAGGGGGACCCTCGAGCAGTACTTC. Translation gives CASSPPRANRGTLEQYF.

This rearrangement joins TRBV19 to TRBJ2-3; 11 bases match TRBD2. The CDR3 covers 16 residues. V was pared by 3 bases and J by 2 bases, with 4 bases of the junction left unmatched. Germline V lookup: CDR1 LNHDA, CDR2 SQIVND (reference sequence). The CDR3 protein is CASSIGTSGNTDTQYF. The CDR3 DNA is TGTGCCAGTAGTATCGGGACTAGCGGTAACACAGATACGCAGTATTTT. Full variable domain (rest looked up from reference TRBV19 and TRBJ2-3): DGGITQSPKYLFRKEGQNVTLSCEQNLNHDAMYWYRQDPGQGLRLIYYSQIVNDFQKGDIAEGYSVSREKKESFPLTVTSAQKNPTAFYLCASSIGTSGNTDTQYFGPGTRLTVL.

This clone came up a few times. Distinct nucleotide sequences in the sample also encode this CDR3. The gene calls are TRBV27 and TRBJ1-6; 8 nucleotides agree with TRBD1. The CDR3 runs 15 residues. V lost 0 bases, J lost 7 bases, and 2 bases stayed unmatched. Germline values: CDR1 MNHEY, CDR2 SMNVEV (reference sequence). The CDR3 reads CASSLSDRGNSPLHF. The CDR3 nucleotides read TGTGCCAGCAGTTTATCCGACAGGGGAAATTCACCCCTCCACTTT.

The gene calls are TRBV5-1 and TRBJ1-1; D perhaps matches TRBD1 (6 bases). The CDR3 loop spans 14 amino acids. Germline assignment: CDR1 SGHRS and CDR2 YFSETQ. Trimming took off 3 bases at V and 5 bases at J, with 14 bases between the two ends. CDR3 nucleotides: TGCGCCAGCAGCTCTCAGGGGCAGGGGACTGAAGCTTTCTTT. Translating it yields CASSSQGQGTEAFF.

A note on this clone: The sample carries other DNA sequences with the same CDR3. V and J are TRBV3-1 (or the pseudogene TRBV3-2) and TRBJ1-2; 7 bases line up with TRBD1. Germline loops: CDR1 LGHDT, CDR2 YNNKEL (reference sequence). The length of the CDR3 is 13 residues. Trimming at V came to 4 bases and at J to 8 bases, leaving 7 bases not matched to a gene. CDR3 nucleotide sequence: TGTGCCAGCAGCCCTGGACAGGATTTGGGCTACACCTTC. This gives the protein CASSPGQDLGYTF.

The CDR3 nucleotides read TGTGCCAGCAGCTTAGATCTAGGCTTCTATGGCTACACCTTC. Its translation is CASSLDLGFYGYTF. The chain combines TRBV7-9 with TRBJ1-2; D is undetermined. The germline gives CDR1 SEHNR, CDR2 FQNEAQ (reference sequence). V shed 1 base and J shed 4 bases, with 10 bases lying between them. This CDR3 comprises 14 residues.

The CDR3 loop reads CASSTGQGVGYGYTF. In DNA form, the CDR3 reads TGTGCCAGTAGTACCGGACAGGGGGTGGGGTATGGCTACACCTTC. The chain employs TRBV19 and TRBJ1-2; 10 bases are shared with TRBD1. Trimming removed 4 bases from V and 5 bases from J; junction bases left unmatched: 7. Germline V gives CDR1 LNHDA, CDR2 SQIVND (reference sequence). This CDR3 spans 15 amino acids.

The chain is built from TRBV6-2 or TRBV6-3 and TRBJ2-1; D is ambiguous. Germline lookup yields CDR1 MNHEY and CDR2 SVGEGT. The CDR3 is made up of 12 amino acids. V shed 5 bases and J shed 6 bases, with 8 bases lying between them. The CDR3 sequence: CASSLGPNEQFF. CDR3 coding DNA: TGTGCCAGCAGTCTTGGGCCCAATGAGCAGTTCTTC.

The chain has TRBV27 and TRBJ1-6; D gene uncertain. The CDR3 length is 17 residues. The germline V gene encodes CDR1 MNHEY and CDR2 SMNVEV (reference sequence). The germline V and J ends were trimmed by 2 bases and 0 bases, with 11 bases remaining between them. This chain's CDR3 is CASSLDVLSSYNSPLHF. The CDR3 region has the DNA TGTGCCAGCAGTTTAGATGTGTTGAGCTCCTATAATTCACCCCTCCACTTT.

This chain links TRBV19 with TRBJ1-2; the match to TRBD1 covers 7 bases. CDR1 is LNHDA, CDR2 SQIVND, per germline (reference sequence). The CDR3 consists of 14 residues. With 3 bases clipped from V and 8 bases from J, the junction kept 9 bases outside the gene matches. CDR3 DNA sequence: TGTGCCAGTAGTATTTGGGGAACAGGGGCGGGCTACACCTTC. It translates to CASSIWGTGAGYTF.

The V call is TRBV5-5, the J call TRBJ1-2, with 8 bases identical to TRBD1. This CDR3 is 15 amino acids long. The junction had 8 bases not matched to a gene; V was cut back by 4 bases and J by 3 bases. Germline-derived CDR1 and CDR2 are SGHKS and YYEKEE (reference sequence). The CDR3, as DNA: TGTGCCAGCAGCGCGGACAGGGCGATATACTATGGCTACACCTTC. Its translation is CASSADRAIYYGYTF.

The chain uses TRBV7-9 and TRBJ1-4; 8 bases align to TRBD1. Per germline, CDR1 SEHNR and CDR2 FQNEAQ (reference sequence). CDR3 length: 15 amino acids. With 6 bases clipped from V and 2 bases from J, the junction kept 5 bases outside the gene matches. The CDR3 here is CASSLRQGTNEKLFF. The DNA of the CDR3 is TGTGCCAGCAGTTTACGACAGGGGACTAATGAAAAACTGTTTTTT.

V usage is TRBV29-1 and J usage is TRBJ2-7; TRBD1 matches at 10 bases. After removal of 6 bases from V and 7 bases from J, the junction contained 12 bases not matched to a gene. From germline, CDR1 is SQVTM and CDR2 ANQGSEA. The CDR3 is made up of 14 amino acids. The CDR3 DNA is TGCAGCGTGCCCGGACAGGGGGGTTATGGGGAGCAGTACTTC. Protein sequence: CSVPGQGGYGEQYF.

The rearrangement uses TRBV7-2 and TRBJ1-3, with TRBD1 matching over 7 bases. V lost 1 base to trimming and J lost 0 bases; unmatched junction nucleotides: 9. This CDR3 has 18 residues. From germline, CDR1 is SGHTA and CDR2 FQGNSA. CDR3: CASSLESRGTVSGNTIYF. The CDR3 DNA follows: TGTGCCAGCAGCTTAGAATCGAGGGGGACAGTCTCTGGAAACACCATATATTTT.

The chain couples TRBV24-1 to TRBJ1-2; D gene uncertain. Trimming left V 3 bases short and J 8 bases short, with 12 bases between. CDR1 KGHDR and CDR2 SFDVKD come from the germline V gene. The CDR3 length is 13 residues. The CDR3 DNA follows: TGTGCCACCAGTGATCGAGCAATGATAGGCTACACCTTC. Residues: CATSDRAMIGYTF.

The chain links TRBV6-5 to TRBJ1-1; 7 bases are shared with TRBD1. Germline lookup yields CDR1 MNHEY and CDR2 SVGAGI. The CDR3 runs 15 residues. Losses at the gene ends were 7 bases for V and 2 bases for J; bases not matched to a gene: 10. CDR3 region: CASTKRHRGNTEAFF. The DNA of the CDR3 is TGTGCCAGCACCAAAAGGCACAGGGGAAACACTGAAGCTTTCTTT.

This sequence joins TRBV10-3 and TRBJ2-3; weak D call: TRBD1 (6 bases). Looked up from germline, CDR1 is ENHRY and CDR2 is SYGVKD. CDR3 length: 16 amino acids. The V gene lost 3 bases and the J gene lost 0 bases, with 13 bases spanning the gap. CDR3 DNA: TGTGCCATCAGTGAAAGGTCAGGGGCTAGCACAGATACGCAGTATTTT. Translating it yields CAISERSGASTDTQYF.

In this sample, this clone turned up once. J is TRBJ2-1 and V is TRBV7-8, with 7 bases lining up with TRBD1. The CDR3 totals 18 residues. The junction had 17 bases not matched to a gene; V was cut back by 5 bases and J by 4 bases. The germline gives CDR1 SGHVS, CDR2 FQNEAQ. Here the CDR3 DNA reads TGTGCCAGCAGCACAGGCGGACTCAGGACAGGCGAGTACAATGAGCAGTTCTTC. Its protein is CASSTGGLRTGEYNEQFF. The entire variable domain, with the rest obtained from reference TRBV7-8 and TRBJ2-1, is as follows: GAGVSQSPRYKVAKRGQDVALRCDPISGHVSLFWYQQALGQGPEFLTYFQNEAQLDKSGLPSDRFFAERPEGSVSTLKIQRTQQEDSAVYLCASSTGGLRTGEYNEQFFGPGTRLTVL.

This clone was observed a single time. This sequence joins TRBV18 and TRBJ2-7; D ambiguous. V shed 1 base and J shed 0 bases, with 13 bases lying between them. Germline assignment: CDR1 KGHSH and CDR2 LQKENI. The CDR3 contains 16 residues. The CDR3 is CASSPRQVRSSYEQYF. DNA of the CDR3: TGTGCCAGCTCACCACGGCAGGTCCGTAGCTCCTACGAGCAGTACTTC.

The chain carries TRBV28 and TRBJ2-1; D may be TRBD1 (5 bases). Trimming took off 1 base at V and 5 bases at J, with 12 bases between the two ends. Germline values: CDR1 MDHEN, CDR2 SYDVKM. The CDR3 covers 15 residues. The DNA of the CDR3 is TGTGCCAGCAGTTTATCCGGCCAAGGGGACAATGAGCAGTTCTTC. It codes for CASSLSGQGDNEQFF.